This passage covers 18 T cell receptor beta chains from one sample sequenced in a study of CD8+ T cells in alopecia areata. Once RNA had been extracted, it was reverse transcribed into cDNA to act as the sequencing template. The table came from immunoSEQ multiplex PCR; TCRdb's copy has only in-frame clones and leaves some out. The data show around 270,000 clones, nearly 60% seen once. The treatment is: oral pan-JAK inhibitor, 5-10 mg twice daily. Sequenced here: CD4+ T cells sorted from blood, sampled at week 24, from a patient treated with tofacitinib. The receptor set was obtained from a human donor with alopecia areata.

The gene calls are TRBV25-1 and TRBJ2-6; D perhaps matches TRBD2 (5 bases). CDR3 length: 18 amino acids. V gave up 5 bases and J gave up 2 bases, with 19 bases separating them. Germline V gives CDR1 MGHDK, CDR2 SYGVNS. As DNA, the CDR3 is TGTGCCAGCAGTCCACACGAGGGAAGTGGGGCTGGGGCCAACGTCCTGACTTTC. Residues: CASSPHEGSGAGANVLTF.

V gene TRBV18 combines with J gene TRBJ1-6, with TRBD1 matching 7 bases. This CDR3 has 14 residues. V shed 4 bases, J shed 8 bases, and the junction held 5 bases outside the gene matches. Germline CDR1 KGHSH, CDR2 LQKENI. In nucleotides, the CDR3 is TGTGCCAGCTCACTCGGACAGGACCATTCACCCCTCCACTTT. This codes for CASSLGQDHSPLHF.

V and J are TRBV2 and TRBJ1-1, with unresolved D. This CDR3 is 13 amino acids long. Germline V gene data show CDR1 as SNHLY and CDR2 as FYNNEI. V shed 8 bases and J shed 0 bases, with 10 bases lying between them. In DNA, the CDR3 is TGTGCCAGCTACCGAAACATGAACACTGAAGCTTTCTTT. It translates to CASYRNMNTEAFF. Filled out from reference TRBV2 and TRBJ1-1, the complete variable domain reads EPEVTQTPSHQVTQMGQEVILRCVPISNHLYFYWYRQILGQKVEFLVSFYNNEISEKSEIFDDQFSVERPDGSNFTLKIRSTKLEDSAMYFCASYRNMNTEAFFGQGTRLTVV.

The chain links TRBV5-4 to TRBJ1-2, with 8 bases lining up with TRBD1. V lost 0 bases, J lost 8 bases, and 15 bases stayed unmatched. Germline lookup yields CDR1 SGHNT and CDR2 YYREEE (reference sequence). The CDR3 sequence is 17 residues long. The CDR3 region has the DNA TGTGCCAGCAGCTTGGCGGCAGGGGGCAGGGGTCGGGGAGGCTACACCTTC. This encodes CASSLAAGGRGRGGYTF. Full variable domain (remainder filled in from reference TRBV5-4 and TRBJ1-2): ETGVTQSPTHLIKTRGQQVTLRCSSQSGHNTVSWYQQALGQGPQFIFQYYREEENGRGNFPPRFSGLQFPNYSSELNVNALELDDSALYLCASSLAAGGRGRGGYTFGSGTRLTVV.

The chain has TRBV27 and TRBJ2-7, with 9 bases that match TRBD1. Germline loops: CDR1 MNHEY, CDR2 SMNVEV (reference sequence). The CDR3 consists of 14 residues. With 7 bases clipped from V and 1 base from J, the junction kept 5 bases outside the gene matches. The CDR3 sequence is CASIPGQGSYEQYF. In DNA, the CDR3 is TGTGCCAGCATTCCGGGACAGGGATCCTACGAGCAGTACTTC.

In DNA form, the CDR3 reads TGCGCCAGCAGCCGTCCGGGCCGGATTATAGATGGCTACACCTTC. Translated: CASSRPGRIIDGYTF. The chain links TRBV4-1 to TRBJ1-2; D not resolved. The ends were cut back, 4 bases at V and 6 bases at J, with 18 bases in the middle. Germline loops: CDR1 MGHRA, CDR2 YSYEKL. The CDR3 is made up of 15 amino acids.

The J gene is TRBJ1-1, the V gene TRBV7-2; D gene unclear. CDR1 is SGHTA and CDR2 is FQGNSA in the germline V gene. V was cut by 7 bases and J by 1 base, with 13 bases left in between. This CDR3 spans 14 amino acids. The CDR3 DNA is TGTGCCAGCACCATCACTGGGTCGAACACTGAAGCTTTCTTT. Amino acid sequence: CASTITGSNTEAFF.

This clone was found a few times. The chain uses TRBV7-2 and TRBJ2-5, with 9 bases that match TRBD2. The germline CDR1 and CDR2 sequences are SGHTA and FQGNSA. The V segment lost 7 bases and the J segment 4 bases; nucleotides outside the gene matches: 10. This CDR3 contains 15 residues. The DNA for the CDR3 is TGTGCCAGCACCAGAACGCGGGGGGGCGTAGAGACCCAGTACTTC. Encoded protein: CASTRTRGGVETQYF.

CDR3 sequence: CAISESTGAYEQYF. In DNA form, the CDR3 reads TGTGCCATCAGTGAGTCCACGGGTGCCTACGAGCAGTACTTC. The genes are TRBV10-3 and TRBJ2-7; D is unclear. Trimming shortened V by 0 bases and J by 2 bases, and 8 bases separated the two germline ends. Germline loops: CDR1 ENHRY, CDR2 SYGVKD. This CDR3 has 14 residues.

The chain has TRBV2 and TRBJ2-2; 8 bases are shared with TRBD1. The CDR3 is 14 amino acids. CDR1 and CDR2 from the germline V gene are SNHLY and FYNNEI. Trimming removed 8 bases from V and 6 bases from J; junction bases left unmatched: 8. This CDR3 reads CASGQGARAGELFF. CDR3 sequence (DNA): TGTGCCAGCGGGCAGGGGGCGCGGGCCGGGGAGCTGTTTTTT.

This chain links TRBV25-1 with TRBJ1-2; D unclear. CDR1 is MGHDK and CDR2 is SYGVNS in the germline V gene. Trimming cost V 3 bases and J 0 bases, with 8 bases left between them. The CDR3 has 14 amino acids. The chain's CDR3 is CASSEPGSNYGYTF. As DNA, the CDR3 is TGTGCCAGCAGTGAGCCCGGTTCTAACTATGGCTACACCTTC.

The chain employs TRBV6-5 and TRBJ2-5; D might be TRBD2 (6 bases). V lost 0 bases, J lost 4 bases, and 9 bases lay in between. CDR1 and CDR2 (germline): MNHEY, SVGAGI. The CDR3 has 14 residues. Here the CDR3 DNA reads TGTGCCAGCAGTTACTCGACTAGGTTAGAGACCCAGTACTTC. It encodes CASSYSTRLETQYF.

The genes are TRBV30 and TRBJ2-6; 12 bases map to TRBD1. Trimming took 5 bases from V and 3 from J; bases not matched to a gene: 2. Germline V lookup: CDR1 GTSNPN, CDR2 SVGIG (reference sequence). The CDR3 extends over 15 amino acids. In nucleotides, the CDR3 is TGTGCCTGGGGGACAGGGGGCGGTGGGGCCAACGTCCTGACTTTC. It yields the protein CAWGTGGGGANVLTF.

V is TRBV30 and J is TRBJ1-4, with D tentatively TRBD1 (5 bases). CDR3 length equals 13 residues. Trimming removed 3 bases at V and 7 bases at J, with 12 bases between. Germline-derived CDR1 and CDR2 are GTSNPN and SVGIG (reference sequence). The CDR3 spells CAWRGDAVEKLFF. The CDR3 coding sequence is TGTGCCTGGAGGGGGGATGCTGTTGAAAAACTGTTTTTT.

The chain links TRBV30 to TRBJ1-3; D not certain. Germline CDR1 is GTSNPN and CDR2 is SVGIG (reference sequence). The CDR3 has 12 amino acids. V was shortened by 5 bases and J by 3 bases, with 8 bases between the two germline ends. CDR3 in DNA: TGTGCCTGGGACCAGTTTGGAAACACCATATATTTT. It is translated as CAWDQFGNTIYF.

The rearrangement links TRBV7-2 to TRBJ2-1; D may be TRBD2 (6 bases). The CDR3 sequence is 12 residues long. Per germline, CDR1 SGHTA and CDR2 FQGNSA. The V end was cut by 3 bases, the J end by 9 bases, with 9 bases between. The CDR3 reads CASSFPGAEQFF. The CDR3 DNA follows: TGTGCCAGCAGCTTCCCGGGAGCTGAGCAGTTCTTC.

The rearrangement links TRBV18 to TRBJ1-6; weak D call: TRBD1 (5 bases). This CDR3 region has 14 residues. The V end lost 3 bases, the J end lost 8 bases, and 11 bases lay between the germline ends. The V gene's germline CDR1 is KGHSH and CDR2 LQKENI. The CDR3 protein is CASSPQGSDSPLHF. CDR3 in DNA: TGTGCCAGCTCACCCCAGGGAAGCGATTCACCCCTCCACTTT.

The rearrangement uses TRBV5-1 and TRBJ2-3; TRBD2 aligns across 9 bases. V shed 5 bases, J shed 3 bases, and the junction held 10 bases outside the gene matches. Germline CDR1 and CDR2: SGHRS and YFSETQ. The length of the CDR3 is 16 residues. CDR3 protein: CASSDGTSRLTDTQYF. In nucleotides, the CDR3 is TGCGCCAGCAGTGATGGGACTAGCCGTCTTACAGATACGCAGTATTTT.